This TCR beta chain was identified in a study of T-cell memory formation after mild COVID-19. To note about this clonotype: Its specificity is not known.

Notes on the study in general: There was no confirmation that second-wave clones peaking on day 37 were SARS-CoV-2 specific.

TCRdb independently ran MiXCR on the 5' RACE reads; one entry per CDR3 protein. This repertoire shows around 370,000 distinct CDR3 sequences, roughly 20% found once; its top ten account for under 15%. This receptor was identified in an adult woman who had mild COVID-19 (a few samples of this study predate the infection). Cell type and time point are not known. Sequencing was performed on PBMCs or a T cell subset sorted from them (not recorded which).

The DNA of the CDR3 is TGTGCCAGCAGTTACCAGGACAGCTCTGGAAACACCATATATTTT. Protein sequence: CASSYQDSSGNTIYF. This sequence joins TRBV6-6 and TRBJ1-3; D perhaps matches TRBD1 (6 bases). The CDR3 has 15 amino acids. CDR1 MNHNY and CDR2 SVGAGI come from the germline V gene (reference sequence). Trimming removed 2 bases at V and 0 bases at J, with 8 bases between.